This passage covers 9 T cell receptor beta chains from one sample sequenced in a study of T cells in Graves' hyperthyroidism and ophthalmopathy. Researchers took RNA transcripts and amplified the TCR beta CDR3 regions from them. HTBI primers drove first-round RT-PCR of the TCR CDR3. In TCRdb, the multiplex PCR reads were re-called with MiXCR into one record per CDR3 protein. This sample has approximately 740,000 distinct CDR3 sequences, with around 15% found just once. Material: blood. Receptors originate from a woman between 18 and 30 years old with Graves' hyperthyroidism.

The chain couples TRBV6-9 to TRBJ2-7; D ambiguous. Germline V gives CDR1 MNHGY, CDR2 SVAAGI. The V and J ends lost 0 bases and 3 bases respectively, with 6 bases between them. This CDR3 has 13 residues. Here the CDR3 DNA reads TGTGCCAGCAGTTATTCGGGGTACTACGAGCAGTACTTC. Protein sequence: CASSYSGYYEQYF.

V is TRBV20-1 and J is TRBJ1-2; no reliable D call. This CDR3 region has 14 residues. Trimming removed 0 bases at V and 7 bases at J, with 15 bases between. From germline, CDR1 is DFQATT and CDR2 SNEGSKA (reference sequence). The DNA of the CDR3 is TGCAGTGCTAGAGAGGGCCGCCTAGGAAGTGGCTACACCTTC. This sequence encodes CSAREGRLGSGYTF.

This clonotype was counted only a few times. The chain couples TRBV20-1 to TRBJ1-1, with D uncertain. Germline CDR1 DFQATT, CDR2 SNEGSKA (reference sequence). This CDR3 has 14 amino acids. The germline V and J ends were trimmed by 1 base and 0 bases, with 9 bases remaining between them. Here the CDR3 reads CSARAHPLNTEAFF. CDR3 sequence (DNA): TGCAGTGCTAGAGCTCACCCACTGAACACTGAAGCTTTCTTT.

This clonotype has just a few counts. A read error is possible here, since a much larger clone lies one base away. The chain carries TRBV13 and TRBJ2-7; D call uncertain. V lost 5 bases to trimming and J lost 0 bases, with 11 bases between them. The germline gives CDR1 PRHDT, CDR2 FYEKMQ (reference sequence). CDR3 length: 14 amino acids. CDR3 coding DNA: TGTGCCAGCAGCCCCCCGGAGTGCTCCTACGAGCAGTACTTC. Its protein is CASSPPECSYEQYF.

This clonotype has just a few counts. In DNA, the CDR3 is TGTGCCAGCAGTTTCCTGGTGGGGACAGGGAAGGGCCTATCCTGGTACAATGAGCAGTTCTTC. This translates into CASSFLVGTGKGLSWYNEQFF. This chain uses TRBV27 with TRBJ2-1, with 9 positions matching TRBD1. V gave up 3 bases and J gave up 4 bases; unmatched junction bases: 22. This CDR3 is built from 21 residues. Germline assignment: CDR1 MNHEY and CDR2 SMNVEV (reference sequence).

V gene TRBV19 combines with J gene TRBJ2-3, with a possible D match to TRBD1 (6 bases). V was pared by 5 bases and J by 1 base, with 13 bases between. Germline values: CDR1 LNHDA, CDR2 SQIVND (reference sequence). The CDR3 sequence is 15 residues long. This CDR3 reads CASSYRDAGTDTQYF. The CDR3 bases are TGTGCCAGTAGTTACAGGGACGCGGGCACAGATACGCAGTATTTT.

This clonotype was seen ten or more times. This chain's CDR3 is CASSIDRAEQYF. The DNA of the CDR3 is TGTGCCAGCTCCATAGACAGGGCCGAGCAGTACTTC. This sequence joins TRBV18 and TRBJ2-7, with TRBD1 matching 7 bases. J gave up 6 bases and V 6 bases, and 5 bases lay outside the gene matches. Per germline, CDR1 KGHSH and CDR2 LQKENI. This CDR3 spans 12 amino acids.

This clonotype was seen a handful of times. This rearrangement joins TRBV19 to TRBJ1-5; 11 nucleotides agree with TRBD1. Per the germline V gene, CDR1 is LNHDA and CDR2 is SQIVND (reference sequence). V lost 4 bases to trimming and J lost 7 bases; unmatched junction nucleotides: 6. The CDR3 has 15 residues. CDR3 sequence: CASSNIGTGGQPQHF. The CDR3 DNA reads TGTGCCAGTAGTAATATCGGGACAGGGGGACAGCCCCAGCATTTT.

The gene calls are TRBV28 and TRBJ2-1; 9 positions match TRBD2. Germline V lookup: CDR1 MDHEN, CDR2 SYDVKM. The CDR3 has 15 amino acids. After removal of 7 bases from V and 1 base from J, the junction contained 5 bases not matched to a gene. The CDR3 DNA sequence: TGTGCCAGCAATGGACTAGCGCCTTCCTACAATGAGCAGTTCTTC. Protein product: CASNGLAPSYNEQFF. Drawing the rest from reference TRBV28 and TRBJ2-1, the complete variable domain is DVKVTQSSRYLVKRTGEKVFLECVQDMDHENMFWYRQDPGLGLRLIYFSYDVKMKEKGDIPEGYSVSREKKERFSLILESASTNQTSMYLCASNGLAPSYNEQFFGPGTRLTVL.